This T cell receptor beta chain comes out of a study of breast tumors, draining lymph nodes, adjacent tissues. Findings of the study overall: Data only fit, rather than demonstrated, lymph node origin of most tumor T cells. Tumor repertoires ranked between lymph nodes and nontumor tissue in diversity, with V and J gene preferences.

Samples came from axillary lymph nodes draining the breast cancer. TCRdb redid the calling of the multiplex PCR reads with MiXCR, one entry per CDR3 protein. This sample has approximately 230,000 distinct CDR3 sequences, with roughly a third found just once. This clonotype was detected ten times or more. What it binds is unknown. Sequencing was carried out using axillary lymph node tissue. The TCR sequence derives from a female donor with breast cancer. Some clones in this sample may be carry-over from other donors' samples.

The CDR3 DNA sequence: TGCAGTGCCGAACGGGGACCCCAGGGAGATACGCAGTATTTT. Translation gives CSAERGPQGDTQYF. The chain is built from TRBV20-1 and TRBJ2-3; tentatively, D is TRBD1 or TRBD2 (5 bases each). Per germline, CDR1 DFQATT and CDR2 SNEGSKA (reference sequence). V was trimmed by 6 bases and J by 5 bases, leaving 18 bases between them. The CDR3 is 14 residues long.